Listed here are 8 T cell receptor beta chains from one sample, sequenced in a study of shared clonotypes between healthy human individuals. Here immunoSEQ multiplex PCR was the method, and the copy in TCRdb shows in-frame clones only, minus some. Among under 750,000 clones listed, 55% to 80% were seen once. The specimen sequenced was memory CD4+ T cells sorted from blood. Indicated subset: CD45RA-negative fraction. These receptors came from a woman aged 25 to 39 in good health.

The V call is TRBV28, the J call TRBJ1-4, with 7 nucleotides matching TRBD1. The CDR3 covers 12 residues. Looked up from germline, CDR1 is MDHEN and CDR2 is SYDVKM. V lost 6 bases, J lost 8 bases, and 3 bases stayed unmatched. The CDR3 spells CASRQGHEKLFF. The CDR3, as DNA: TGTGCCAGCAGACAGGGGCACGAAAAACTGTTTTTT. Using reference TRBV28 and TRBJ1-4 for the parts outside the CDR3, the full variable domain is DVKVTQSSRYLVKRTGEKVFLECVQDMDHENMFWYRQDPGLGLRLIYFSYDVKMKEKGDIPEGYSVSREKKERFSLILESASTNQTSMYLCASRQGHEKLFFGSGTQLSVL.

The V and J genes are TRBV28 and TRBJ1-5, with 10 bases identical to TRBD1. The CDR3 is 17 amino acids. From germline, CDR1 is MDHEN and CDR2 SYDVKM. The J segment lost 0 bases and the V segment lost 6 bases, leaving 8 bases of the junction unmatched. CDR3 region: CASRIGQGGYSNQPQHF. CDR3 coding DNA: TGTGCCAGCAGAATCGGACAGGGGGGCTATAGCAATCAGCCCCAGCATTTT.

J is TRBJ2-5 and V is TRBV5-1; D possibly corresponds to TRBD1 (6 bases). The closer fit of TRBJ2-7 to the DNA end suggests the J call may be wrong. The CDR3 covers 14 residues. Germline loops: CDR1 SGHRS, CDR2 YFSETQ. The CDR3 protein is CASSIGQSSYEQYF. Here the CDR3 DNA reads TGCGCCAGCAGCATAGGACAGTCCTCCTACGAGCAGTACTTC.

The CDR3 here is CASSDRVRDEAFF. CDR3 nucleotide sequence: TGTGCCAGTAGTGACAGGGTGCGGGATGAAGCTTTCTTT. J is TRBJ1-1 and V is TRBV19; 7 bases are a match to TRBD1. The CDR3 covers 13 residues. The trim removed 5 bases at V and 7 bases at J, leaving 7 bases unmatched. In germline, CDR1 is LNHDA, CDR2 SQIVND (reference sequence).

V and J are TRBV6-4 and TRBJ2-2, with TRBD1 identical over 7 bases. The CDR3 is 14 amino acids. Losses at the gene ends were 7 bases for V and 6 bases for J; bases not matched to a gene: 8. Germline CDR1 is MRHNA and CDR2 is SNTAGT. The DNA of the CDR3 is TGTGCCAGCATGAAGAAAGGGGGCCCCGGGGAGCTGTTTTTT. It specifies CASMKKGGPGELFF.

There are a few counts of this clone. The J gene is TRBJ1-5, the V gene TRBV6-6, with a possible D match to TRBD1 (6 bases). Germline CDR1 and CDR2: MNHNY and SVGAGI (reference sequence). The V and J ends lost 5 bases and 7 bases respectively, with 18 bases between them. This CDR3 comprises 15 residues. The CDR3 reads CASSSTGNPRQPQHF. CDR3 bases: TGTGCCAGCAGTAGTACAGGGAACCCACGGCAGCCCCAGCATTTT.

CDR3 loop: CASSNFEREPEEQYF. The CDR3 nucleotides are TGTGCCAGCAGCAATTTCGAGCGGGAGCCGGAGGAGCAGTACTTC. The V gene is TRBV6-5, the J gene TRBJ2-7; the match to TRBD2 covers 8 bases. The CDR3 loop spans 15 amino acids. V lost 6 bases and J lost 7; bases outside the gene matches: 14. Germline V CDR1 and CDR2: MNHEY, SVGAGI.

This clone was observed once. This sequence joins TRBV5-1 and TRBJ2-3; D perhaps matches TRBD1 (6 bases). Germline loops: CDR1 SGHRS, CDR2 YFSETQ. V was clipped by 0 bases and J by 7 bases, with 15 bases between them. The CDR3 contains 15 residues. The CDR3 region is CASSLGLGGAYTQYF. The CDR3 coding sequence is TGCGCCAGCAGCTTGGGGCTAGGGGGAGCATATACGCAGTATTTT.